This T cell receptor beta chain is drawn from a study of T cell repertoires in cytomegalovirus infection. Whole-study context: A matching HLA type, together with CMV infection, was signaled by public TCR beta signatures.

This clonotype was counted many times. Trimming removed 4 bases from V and 4 bases from J; junction bases left unmatched: 6. This CDR3 region has 16 residues. From germline, CDR1 is SGHTA and CDR2 FQGTGA. TCRdb re-called the reads through MiXCR, storing one row per CDR3 protein. The repertoire holds 110,000 to 150,000 distinct CDR3 sequences, with under 8.5% as singletons. V and J are TRBV7-3 and TRBJ2-6; TRBD1 agrees at 8 bases. Sequencing was done on a sample of PBMCs. The receptor was derived from a human donor in good health (CMV status not recorded). Some clones in this sample may be carry-over from other donors' samples. CDR3 sequence reads: CASSSDRVTGANVLTF. The CDR3, as DNA: TGTGCCAGCAGCTCGGACAGGGTGACGGGGGCCAACGTCCTGACTTTC.